The clone carrying this T cell receptor (beta chain) was found many times. Its specificity is not known. This entry is derived from a study of T cells after yellow fever vaccination. There are 16 residues in the CDR3. The ends were cut back, 9 bases at V and 0 bases at J, with 18 bases in the middle. Germline lookup yields CDR1 LNHDA and CDR2 SQIVND (reference sequence). UMIs and a universal primer site were added when TCR cDNA was made by 5'RACE template switching. TCRdb passed the 5' RACE reads through MiXCR, listing each CDR3 protein once. This table holds 300,000 to 400,000 distinct CDR3 sequences, about 6.2% found once. Regarding the study as a whole: Weaker in magnitude, the secondary response showed a faster peak on day 5 versus 15. CD4 and CD8 compartments shared a small share of clonotypes.

The TCR originated in a man aged 25 to 40 who received the YFV17D yellow fever vaccine. The sample consisted of PBMCs, taken 5 days after the yellow fever booster vaccination. The chain carries TRBV19 and TRBJ2-1; D may match TRBD1 or TRBD2 (5 bases each). CDR3 sequence (DNA): TGTGCCAGCCGGGGCGTTCGTTTTAGCTCCTACAATGAGCAGTTCTTC. This translates into CASRGVRFSSYNEQFF.